These 5 T cell receptor beta chains were sequenced from one sample in a study of Ad26.COV2.S vaccination and SARS-CoV-2 variants. Assay used: immunoSEQ multiplex PCR; TCRdb lists only in-frame clones, some missing. Here the sample spans around 340,000 clones, approximately 86% being singletons. Noted treatment: 15 to 20 received Ad26.COV2.S at low or high dose, single or two shots; about 5 received placebo; per-sample allocation not given. Day 63 following the first vaccine or placebo injection was when the samples were taken. Sequenced material: peripheral blood, taken in a trial of Ad26.COV2.S vaccine versus placebo. Source of these receptors: a person aged 18-60 years who received the Ad26.COV2.S COVID-19 vaccine or a placebo.

The chain couples TRBV4-3 to TRBJ2-7, with 8 bases lining up with TRBD2. The J segment lost 2 bases and the V segment lost 1 base, leaving 7 bases of the junction unmatched. The CDR3 runs to 16 residues. In germline, CDR1 is LGHNA, CDR2 YSLEER. CDR3 nucleotide sequence: TGCGCCAGCAGCCAAGTTTTAGCGGGGAACCCCTACGAGCAGTACTTC. Protein: CASSQVLAGNPYEQYF.

The chain uses TRBV10-3 and TRBJ2-7, with 7 bases aligning to TRBD1. After removal of 5 bases from V and 2 bases from J, the junction contained 3 bases not matched to a gene. The CDR3 length is 13 residues. Germline V gene data show CDR1 as ENHRY and CDR2 as SYGVKD. CDR3 protein: CAISPQGAYEQYF. The CDR3 DNA follows: TGTGCCATCAGTCCCCAGGGGGCCTACGAGCAGTACTTC.

V usage is TRBV19 and J usage is TRBJ2-7; D is perhaps TRBD2 (6 bases). V lost 3 bases and J 3 bases, leaving 18 bases between the germline ends. The CDR3 consists of 16 residues. Germline CDR1 is LNHDA and CDR2 is SQIVND (reference sequence). CDR3 residues: CASSMVGGEQHYEQYF. CDR3 DNA sequence: TGTGCCAGTAGTATGGTCGGGGGTGAGCAACACTACGAGCAGTACTTC.

The V call is TRBV27, the J call TRBJ1-3; 8 positions agree with TRBD1. Germline V gene sequence: CDR1 MNHEY, CDR2 SMNVEV (reference sequence). Unmatched junction bases numbered 8, after V lost 4 bases and J lost 3 bases. The CDR3 is 16 residues long. The CDR3 spells CASSSRQGMSGNTIYF. The CDR3 DNA reads as TGTGCCAGCAGTTCCCGACAGGGGATGAGTGGAAACACCATATATTTT.

The chain employs TRBV25-1 and TRBJ2-3, with D unresolved. V lost 5 bases and J lost 4, with 10 bases in between. Germline lookup yields CDR1 MGHDK and CDR2 SYGVNS. This CDR3 spans 13 amino acids. CDR3 residues: CASSRGPSDTQYF. The CDR3 coding sequence is TGTGCCAGCAGTCGAGGACCTTCAGATACGCAGTATTTT.